This TCR beta chain was sequenced in a study of T-cell memory formation after mild COVID-19. Study-level information: There were largely donor-specific TCR clusters. Whole-study results and caveats: Contracting clones from day 15 to 85 showed balanced CD4/CD8; later expanders favored CD4+. For contracting clones, CD4+ ones sat mainly in CM and EM, CD8+ in EMRA. Pre-infection memory already had some responding clones, implying cross-reactive memory joined.

TCRdb itself ran the 5' RACE reads through MiXCR, one entry per CDR3 protein. In the table there are 550,000 to 700,000 distinct CDR3 sequences, over 15% of which are singletons. This clonotype occurred a few times. Its antigen is as yet unknown. CDR3 length equals 13 residues. The V end was cut by 9 bases, the J end by 4 bases, with 16 bases between. Sequencing was performed on PBMCs or a T cell subset sorted from them (not recorded which). This clonotype was sampled from an adult woman who had mild COVID-19 (a few samples of this study predate the infection). Cell type and time point are not known. The V call is TRBV12-3 or TRBV12-4, the J call TRBJ2-7; D uncertain. The CDR3 region has the DNA TGTGCCAGGTCGACCACCGCGGTATACGAGCAGTACTTC. Translated: CARSTTAVYEQYF.